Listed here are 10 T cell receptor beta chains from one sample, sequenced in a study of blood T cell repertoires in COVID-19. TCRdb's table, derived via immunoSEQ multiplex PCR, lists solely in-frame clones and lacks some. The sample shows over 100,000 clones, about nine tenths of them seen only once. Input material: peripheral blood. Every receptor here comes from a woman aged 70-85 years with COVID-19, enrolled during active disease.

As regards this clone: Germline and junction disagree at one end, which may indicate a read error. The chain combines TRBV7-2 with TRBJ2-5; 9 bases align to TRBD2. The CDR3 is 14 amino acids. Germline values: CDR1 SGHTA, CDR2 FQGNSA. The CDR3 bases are TGTGCCAGCACCTTACTGAGCGGGGGGCAGACCCAGTACTTC. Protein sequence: CASTLLSGGQTQYF.

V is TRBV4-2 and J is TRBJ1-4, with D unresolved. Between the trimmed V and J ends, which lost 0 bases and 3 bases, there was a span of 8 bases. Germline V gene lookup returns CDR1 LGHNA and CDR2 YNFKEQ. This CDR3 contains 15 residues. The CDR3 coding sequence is TGTGCCAGCAGCCAAGATTCCGGGTCTAATGAAAAACTGTTTTTT. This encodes CASSQDSGSNEKLFF.

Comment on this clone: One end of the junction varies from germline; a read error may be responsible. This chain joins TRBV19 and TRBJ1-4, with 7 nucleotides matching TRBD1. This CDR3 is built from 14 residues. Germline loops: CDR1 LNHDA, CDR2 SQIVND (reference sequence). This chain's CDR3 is CASTIGQVGEKLFF. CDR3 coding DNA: TGTGCCAGTACTATAGGACAGGTTGGGGAAAAACTGTTTTTT. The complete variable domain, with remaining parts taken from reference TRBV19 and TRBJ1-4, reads DGGITQSPKYLFRKEGQNVTLSCEQNLNHDAMYWYRQDPGQGLRLIYYSQIVNDFQKGDIAEGYSVSREKKESFPLTVTSAQKNPTAFYLCASTIGQVGEKLFFGSGTQLSVL.

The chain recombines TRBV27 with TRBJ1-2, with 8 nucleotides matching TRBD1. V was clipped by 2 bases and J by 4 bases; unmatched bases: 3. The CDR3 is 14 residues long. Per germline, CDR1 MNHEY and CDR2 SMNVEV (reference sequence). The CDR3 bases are TGTGCCAGCAGTTTAAGGACAGGGCCCTATGGCTACACCTTC. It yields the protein CASSLRTGPYGYTF.

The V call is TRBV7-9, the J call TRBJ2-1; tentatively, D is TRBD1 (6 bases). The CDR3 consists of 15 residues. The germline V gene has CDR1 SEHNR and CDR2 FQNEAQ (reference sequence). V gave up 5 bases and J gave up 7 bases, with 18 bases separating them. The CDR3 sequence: CASSPPGQGGNEQFF. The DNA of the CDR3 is TGTGCCAGCAGCCCCCCCGGACAAGGGGGAAATGAGCAGTTCTTC.

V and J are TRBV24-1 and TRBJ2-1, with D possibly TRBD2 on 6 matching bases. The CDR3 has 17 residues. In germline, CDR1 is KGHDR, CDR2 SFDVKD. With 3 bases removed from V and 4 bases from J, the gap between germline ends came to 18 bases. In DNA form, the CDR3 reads TGTGCCACCAGTGATCGGAGGGGTCCCTCTCCGTACAATGAGCAGTTCTTC. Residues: CATSDRRGPSPYNEQFF.

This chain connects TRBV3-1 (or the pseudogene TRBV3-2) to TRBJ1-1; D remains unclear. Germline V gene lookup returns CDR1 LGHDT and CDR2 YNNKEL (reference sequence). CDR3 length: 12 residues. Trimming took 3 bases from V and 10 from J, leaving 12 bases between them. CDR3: CASSQGELGAFF. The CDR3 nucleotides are TGTGCCAGCAGCCAGGGCGAGCTCGGAGCTTTCTTT.

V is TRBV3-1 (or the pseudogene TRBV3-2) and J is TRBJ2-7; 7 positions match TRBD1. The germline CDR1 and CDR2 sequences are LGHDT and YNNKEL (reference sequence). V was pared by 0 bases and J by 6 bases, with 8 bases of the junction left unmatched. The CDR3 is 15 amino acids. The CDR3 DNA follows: TGTGCCAGCAGCCAAGATACAGGGGCCCATCTCGAGCAGTACTTC. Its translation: CASSQDTGAHLEQYF.

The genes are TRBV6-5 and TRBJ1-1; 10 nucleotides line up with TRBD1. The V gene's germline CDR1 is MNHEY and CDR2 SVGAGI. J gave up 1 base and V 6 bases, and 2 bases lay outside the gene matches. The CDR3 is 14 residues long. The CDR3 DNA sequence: TGTGCCAGCAGGTGGACAGGGGGGAACACTGAAGCTTTCTTT. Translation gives CASRWTGGNTEAFF.

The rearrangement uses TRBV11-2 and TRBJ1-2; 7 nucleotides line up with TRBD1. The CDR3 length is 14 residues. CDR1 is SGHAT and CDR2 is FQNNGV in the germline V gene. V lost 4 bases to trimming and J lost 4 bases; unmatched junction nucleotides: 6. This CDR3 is CASSSTGLSYGYTF. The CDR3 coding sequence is TGTGCCAGCAGCTCGACAGGGCTGAGCTATGGCTACACCTTC.